This record looks at one T cell receptor (beta chain) sequence and its context. Its specificity is unknown. This sample was taken from a study of shared clonotypes between healthy human individuals. Notes on the study in general: Around 4.7% was the fraction of naive CD4 clonotypes found shared across four donors. Generation of non-shared clonotypes was less probable than generation of clonotypes shared by all four donors.

Only in-frame clones appear in the TCRdb table, and some are missing; sequencing was by immunoSEQ multiplex PCR. The sample yields some 1,100,000 clones, about 84% seen once. The CDR3 is 14 residues long. The V and J ends lost 3 bases and 4 bases, in that order; junction bases with no gene match: 2. Per germline, CDR1 KGHSH and CDR2 LQKENI. What was sequenced was memory CD4+ T cells from PBMCs. Subset meaning: CD45RA-negative fraction. V and J are TRBV18 and TRBJ1-2; the match to TRBD1 covers 10 bases. The TCR was taken from a man between 18 and 29 years old in good health. Some clones in this sample may be carry-over from other donors' samples. The CDR3 loop reads CASSPGTGAYGYTF. CDR3 nucleotide sequence: TGTGCCAGCTCACCGGGGACAGGGGCCTATGGCTACACCTTC.